This is a list of T cell receptor beta chains from one sample in a study of blood T cell repertoires in COVID-19. Libraries were prepared by immunoSEQ multiplex PCR; TCRdb keeps only in-frame clonotypes and omits some of them. Among roughly 150,000 clones listed, approximately 81% were seen once. The sample taken for sequencing was PBMCs or T cells enriched from blood (not recorded which). The source is a woman aged 45-65 years who had recovered from COVID-19. The CDR3 runs from the conserved cysteine through the conserved F or W. A D gene is named only where the DNA matches it firmly. Only part of the rows carry a size: once, few, many, or a class if the clone is expanded.

j_call d_call clone_size v_call cdr3_nt cdr3_aa
TRBJ1-4 NA NA TRBV3-1/TRBV3-2 TGTGCCAGCAGCCAAGGGGGCAGTGAGATTTTT CASSQGGSEIF
TRBJ2-5 NA NA TRBV28 TGTGCCAGCAGTTTGGGCAGGGAAGGGACCCAGTACTTC CASSLGREGTQYF
TRBJ2-5 TRBD2 NA TRBV3-1/TRBV3-2 TGTGCCAGCAGACTAACTAGCGCACAGACCCAGTACTTC CASRLTSAQTQYF
TRBJ2-3 TRBD1 once TRBV19 TGTGCCAGTAGTATCCGGGACAGTCTAACAGATACGCAGTATTTT CASSIRDSLTDTQYF
TRBJ2-7 NA NA TRBV3-1/TRBV3-2 TGTGCCAGCAGCCTTGCAGCCTACGAGCAGTACTTC CASSLAAYEQYF
TRBJ2-7 TRBD2 once TRBV6-1 TGTGCCAGCAGTGAGACTAGCGGGAGCTACGAGCAGTACTTC CASSETSGSYEQYF
TRBJ1-4 TRBD1 NA TRBV4-2 TGTGCCAGCAGCCAAGGATCCGGGACAGCAACTAATGAAAAACTGTTTTTT CASSQGSGTATNEKLFF
TRBJ2-2 TRBD1 NA TRBV5-6 TGTGCCAGCAGCCCCGAGGGGACCGGGACAGGGGGCACCGGGGAGCTGTTTTTT CASSPEGTGTGGTGELFF
TRBJ2-3 TRBD2 NA TRBV18 TGTGCCAGCTCACTCGGCGGGGGAGCAGATACGCAGTATTTT CASSLGGGADTQYF
TRBJ2-5 NA once TRBV7-2 TGTGCCAGCAGCTTAAACTTTCCGGAGACCCAGTACTTC CASSLNFPETQYF
TRBJ2-5 TRBD2 NA TRBV5-1 TGCGCCAGCAGCTCCCGACTAGCGGGGAAAGAGACCCAGTACTTC CASSSRLAGKETQYF
TRBJ1-2 NA NA TRBV5-5 TGTGCCAGCAGCTTCCCCCCTTACGGGGGCTACACCTTC CASSFPPYGGYTF
TRBJ1-2 NA NA TRBV6-2/TRBV6-3 TGTGCCAGCAGTCAGGGGTTTGGCTACACCTTC CASSQGFGYTF
TRBJ1-6 NA NA TRBV10-3 TGTGCCATCAGTGAGTCCTCGGCGGGGTTTGATAATTCACCCCTCCACTTT CAISESSAGFDNSPLHF
TRBJ2-5 TRBD2 NA TRBV7-6 TGTGCCAGCAGCCCTGGACTAGCGGGGTACCAAGAGACCCAGTACTTC CASSPGLAGYQETQYF
TRBJ1-2 NA NA TRBV12-3/TRBV12-4 TGTGCCAGCAGCCCCGCAGGGATCGGGGGCTACACCTTC CASSPAGIGGYTF
TRBJ1-1 TRBD1 NA TRBV7-8 TGTGCCAGCAGCTTAGTCCACGGGACAGGGCAGGGCACTGAAGCTTTCTTT CASSLVHGTGQGTEAFF
TRBJ2-7 TRBD2 NA TRBV7-8 TGTGCCAGCAGTCCGGGACTAGCAAGTCCAACAGGGAACTTC CASSPGLASPTGNF
TRBJ1-5 TRBD1 NA TRBV28 TGTGCCAGCAGCCCTAGGACAGGGGTAGGTTTCGGCAATCAGCCCCAGCATTTT CASSPRTGVGFGNQPQHF
TRBJ2-2 TRBD1 once TRBV24-1 TGTGCCACCAGTGAGGGGGGACGGACAGGGATGGCCGCCGGGGAGCTGTTTTTT CATSEGGRTGMAAGELFF
TRBJ1-6 TRBD1 NA TRBV5-4 TGTGCCAGCAGCTTGGAAGGGGGCGGCAAACCCCTCCACTTT CASSLEGGGKPLHF
TRBJ1-5 NA once TRBV28 TGTGCCAGCAGTGGCCTGGGGGAGGGTAGGCAGCCCCAGCATTTT CASSGLGEGRQPQHF
TRBJ2-4 NA NA TRBV7-9 TGTGCCAGCAGCTACCGACAGGGACTAGCCAAAAACATTCAGTACTTC CASSYRQGLAKNIQYF
TRBJ1-4 NA NA TRBV19 TGTGCCAGTAGATCGGGTCGATTGGTGTTTTTT CASRSGRLVFF
TRBJ2-3 TRBD1 NA TRBV19 TGTGCCAGTAGCACCGGGACAGGGGTGGGAGATACGCAGTATTTT CASSTGTGVGDTQYF
TRBJ2-1 NA NA TRBV27 TGTGCCAGCAGCCCCAGAGAAGGACAGTCCCAGTTCTTC CASSPREGQSQFF
TRBJ2-3 NA NA TRBV28 TGTGCCAGCAGTTTTTCAGGGGCTGGGGGCACAGATACGCAGTATTTT CASSFSGAGGTDTQYF
TRBJ1-1 TRBD1 NA TRBV13 TGTGCCAGCAGCGGCCTTTACCGGAACAGGGGGCCCACTGAAGCTTTCTTT CASSGLYRNRGPTEAFF
TRBJ2-3 TRBD2 NA TRBV7-9 TGTGCCAGCAGCCTATGGGGCCTAGCGGATAGCACAGATACGCAGTATTTT CASSLWGLADSTDTQYF
TRBJ1-2 TRBD1 NA TRBV5-5 TGTGCCAGCAGTTTTTTCGCGGGACAGGGCACCTATGGCTACACCTTC CASSFFAGQGTYGYTF
TRBJ1-2 TRBD1 NA TRBV7-2 TGTGCCAGCAGCTTAGAAGTTTATGACAGGGCTCGTCAAGGCTACACCTTC CASSLEVYDRARQGYTF
TRBJ2-1 NA NA TRBV29-1 TGCAGCGTCGGCTCAGGGTCCCACCACAATGAGCAGTTCTTC CSVGSGSHHNEQFF
TRBJ1-4 TRBD1 NA TRBV7-9 TGTGCCAGCAGCCCGGGACAGGCAACTAATGAAAAACTGTTTTTT CASSPGQATNEKLFF
TRBJ1-2 NA NA TRBV18 TGTGCCAGCTCACCAAGTGGAGACTGGGTCAACTATGGCTACACCTTC CASSPSGDWVNYGYTF
TRBJ2-1 TRBD2 NA TRBV7-8 TGTGCCAGCAGCTCTCAAGGGAACAGCGGGAGACGGGGTGAGCAGTTCTTC CASSSQGNSGRRGEQFF
TRBJ1-5 NA NA TRBV12-3/TRBV12-4 TGTGCCAGCAGTTTTCTTCCTAATCAGCCCCAGCATTTT CASSFLPNQPQHF
TRBJ2-7 NA NA TRBV5-1 TGCGCCAGCAGCTTGGACGGGAGTCCTCGGGAGCAGTACTTC CASSLDGSPREQYF
TRBJ1-5 TRBD1 NA TRBV28 TGTGCCAGCAGTGGGACAGTTAATCAGCCCCAGCATTTT CASSGTVNQPQHF
TRBJ2-3 TRBD2 NA TRBV3-1/TRBV3-2 TGTGCCAGCAGCCAAGTTGCGGGGGTGGGAGATACGCAGTATTTT CASSQVAGVGDTQYF
TRBJ2-4 NA NA TRBV4-2 TGTGCCAGCAGCCCCGCGGAGTTGGGGCCCGTAAACATTCAGTACTTC CASSPAELGPVNIQYF
TRBJ2-1 TRBD2 once TRBV6-2/TRBV6-3 TGTGCCAGCAGTTACTCGTTCCCGGGACTAGCGGGGGGCTACAATGAGCAGTTCTTC CASSYSFPGLAGGYNEQFF
TRBJ1-6 TRBD1 once TRBV27 TGTGCCAGCAGCCGAGGGGGCTCTAATTCACCCCTCCACTTT CASSRGGSNSPLHF
TRBJ1-5 TRBD1 NA TRBV4-1 TGCGCCAGCAGCCACCTTACAGGGGGCACCAATCAGCCCCAGCATTTT CASSHLTGGTNQPQHF
TRBJ2-5 TRBD2 NA TRBV6-5 TGTGCCAGCAGGATAGCGGGAGGGGGTGAGACCCAGTACTTC CASRIAGGGETQYF
TRBJ2-7 NA NA TRBV19 TGTGCCAGTAGTCCCGAGGGGGGGTACGAGCAGTACTTC CASSPEGGYEQYF
TRBJ2-3 TRBD2 NA TRBV7-9 TGTGCCAGCAGCTTTTCTAGCGGGAGTATAGATACGCAGTATTTT CASSFSSGSIDTQYF
TRBJ2-1 NA few TRBV7-3 TGTGCCAGCAGCTTAACTAGCTACAATGAGCAGTTCTTC CASSLTSYNEQFF
TRBJ2-7 NA NA TRBV19 TGTGCCAGTAGTATGGAGGGCCGCTACGAGCAGTACTTC CASSMEGRYEQYF
TRBJ1-5 TRBD1 NA TRBV19 TGTGCCAGTAGGGGACAGCAGAATCAGCCCCAGCATTTT CASRGQQNQPQHF
TRBJ1-6 NA NA TRBV2 TGTGCCAGCAGTGCTAGGAGCTCCTATAATTCACCCCTCCACTTT CASSARSSYNSPLHF
TRBJ2-5 TRBD1 NA TRBV6-5 TGTGCCAGCAGTTCCTCGGGACAGGGGGGGGAGACCCAGTACTTC CASSSSGQGGETQYF
TRBJ1-4 TRBD1 NA TRBV13 TGTGCCAGCAGCTTATCCGGACAGGGGGCCAGGGAAAAACTGTTTTTT CASSLSGQGAREKLFF
TRBJ2-7 NA NA TRBV12-3/TRBV12-4 TGTGCCAGCAGTTTCGGTTACGAGCAGTACTTC CASSFGYEQYF
TRBJ2-2 NA NA TRBV4-1 TGCGCCAGCAGCCAAAAGTCCGGGACGAACACCGGGGAGCTGTTTTTT CASSQKSGTNTGELFF
TRBJ2-7 NA NA TRBV28 TGTGCCAGCAGTTTTTTCAGGGAGGCTTACGAGCAGTACTTC CASSFFREAYEQYF
TRBJ2-5 NA NA TRBV24-1 TGTGCCACCAGTGATGCTAGGGGGTCAGGAAGAGAGACCCAGTACTTC CATSDARGSGRETQYF
TRBJ1-1 NA NA TRBV2 TGTGCCAGCAGTGTAACAGCCACTGAAGCTTTCTTT CASSVTATEAFF